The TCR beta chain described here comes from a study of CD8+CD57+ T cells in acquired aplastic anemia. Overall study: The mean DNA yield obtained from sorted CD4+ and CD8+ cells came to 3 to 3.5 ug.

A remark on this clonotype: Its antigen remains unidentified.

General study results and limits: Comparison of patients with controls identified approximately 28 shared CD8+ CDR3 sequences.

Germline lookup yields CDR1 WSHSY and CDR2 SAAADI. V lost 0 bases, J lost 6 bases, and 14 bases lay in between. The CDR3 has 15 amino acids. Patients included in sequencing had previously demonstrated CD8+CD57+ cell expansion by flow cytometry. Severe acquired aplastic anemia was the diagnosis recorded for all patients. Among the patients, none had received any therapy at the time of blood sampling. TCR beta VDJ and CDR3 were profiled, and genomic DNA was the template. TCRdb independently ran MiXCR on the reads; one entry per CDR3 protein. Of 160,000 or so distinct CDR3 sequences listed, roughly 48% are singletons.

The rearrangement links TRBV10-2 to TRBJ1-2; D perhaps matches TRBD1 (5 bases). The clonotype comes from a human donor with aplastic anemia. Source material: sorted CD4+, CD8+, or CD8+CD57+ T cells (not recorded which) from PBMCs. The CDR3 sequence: CASSESLGGRNGYTF. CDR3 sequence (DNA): TGCGCCAGCAGTGAGTCGTTGGGGGGTAGAAATGGCTACACCTTC.